This TCR beta chain was recorded in a study of human T cells and chemical hapten exposure. Findings and limits, study-wide: Patch test score tracked positively with PT1 expanded TCR counts.

The CDR3 length is 14 residues. The germline V and J ends were trimmed by 2 bases and 4 bases, with 15 bases remaining between them. Germline CDR1 reads DFQATT; CDR2 reads SNEGSKA (reference sequence). This sample's time point: patch test 2, 6 weeks after DPC sensitization. Described treatment: therapeutic diphenylcyclopropenone sensitization with weekly scalp DPC. Many counts were recorded for this clonotype. What it binds is unknown. TCRdb fed the RACE reads into MiXCR, producing one record per CDR3 protein. Altogether roughly 69,000 distinct CDR3 sequences are present, 10% to 13% being singletons, with the ten largest covering 6.8%.

This TCR came from a woman aged 45-59 years with alopecia areata. Some clones in this sample may be carry-over from other donors' samples. The specimen was whole blood, collected in connection with sensitization to the hapten diphenylcyclopropenone (DPC). This chain links TRBV20-1 with TRBJ2-7; tentatively, D is TRBD1 (6 bases). DNA for the CDR3: TGCAGTGCTAGAAAGCCGGGACAACGATACGAGCAGTACTTC. This sequence encodes CSARKPGQRYEQYF.